The next 6 T cell receptor beta chains were all read from a single sample in a study of beta chain features in type 1 diabetes. Sequencing targeted expressed TCRB transcripts, as all isolated RNA had been reverse transcribed. Sequenced by immunoSEQ multiplex PCR; TCRdb stores in-frame clones only, minus some. The sample carries more than 300,000 clones, less than 9.5% recorded once. The sample comprised central memory CD4+ T cells from blood. These receptors were collected from a woman in her late teens or twenties in good health.

This clone has more than one count but fewer than ten. At the DNA level, this CDR3 is encoded by other sequences in the same sample as well. This chain connects TRBV7-2 to TRBJ2-1, with no clear D. From germline, CDR1 is SGHTA and CDR2 FQGNSA. This CDR3 is 11 amino acids long. V gave up 4 bases and J gave up 6 bases, with 4 bases separating them. This CDR3 is CASSSANEQFF. The CDR3 DNA reads TGTGCCAGCAGCTCCGCCAATGAGCAGTTCTTC.

This clone was seen a few times. The V call is TRBV21-1, the J call TRBJ1-1. TRBV21-1 is termed a pseudogene. The CDR3 runs 15 residues. DNA of the CDR3: TGTGCCAGCAGCACTCGGTCCCTTGGGGACACTGAAGCTTTCTTT. Translation gives CASSTRSLGDTEAFF.

This clone was seen ten or more times. V is TRBV7-2 and J is TRBJ2-3; 9 bases map to TRBD2. J gave up 4 bases and V 6 bases, and 5 bases lay outside the gene matches. The CDR3 length is 14 residues. Germline V gene lookup returns CDR1 SGHTA and CDR2 FQGNSA. The CDR3 nucleotides read TGTGCCAGCAGTTCGGCGGGAGGGTCAGATACGCAGTATTTT. It is translated as CASSSAGGSDTQYF. Full variable domain (rest looked up from reference TRBV7-2 and TRBJ2-3): GAGVSQSPSNKVTEKGKDVELRCDPISGHTALYWYRQSLGQGLEFLIYFQGNSAPDKSGLPSDRFSAERTGGSVSTLTIQRTQQEDSAVYLCASSSAGGSDTQYFGPGTRLTVL.

This chain joins TRBV6-1 and TRBJ1-1, with D possibly being TRBD1 (6 bases). V dropped 11 bases and J dropped 1 base, with 20 bases sitting between them. The CDR3 sequence is 15 residues long. Germline-derived CDR1 and CDR2 are MNHNS and SASEGT. CDR3: CAATVWGLTNTEAFF. The CDR3 DNA sequence: TGTGCCGCAACAGTTTGGGGGCTTACGAACACTGAAGCTTTCTTT.

This clone was recorded at least ten times. The chain has TRBV7-3 and TRBJ2-5; possibly TRBD1 for D (5 bases). V shed 4 bases and J shed 4 bases, with 10 bases lying between them. The CDR3 has 13 amino acids. Germline assignment: CDR1 SGHTA and CDR2 FQGTGA. The DNA of the CDR3 is TGTGCCAGCAGCTCGCAGGGTGCAGAGACCCAGTACTTC. Protein: CASSSQGAETQYF.

This clone was seen only a few times. The V call is TRBV9, the J call TRBJ2-5; 10 bases match TRBD1. V trimming: 3 bases; J trimming: 5 bases; junction bases outside the gene matches: 7. Germline V CDR1 and CDR2: SGDLS, YYNGEE. The CDR3 has 15 residues. The DNA of the CDR3 is TGTGCCAGCAGCGACCGGGACAGGGGTACGGAGACCCAGTACTTC. It specifies CASSDRDRGTETQYF. Together with reference TRBV9 and TRBJ2-5, the CDR3 gives the full variable domain: DSGVTQTPKHLITATGQRVTLRCSPRSGDLSVYWYQQSLDQGLQFLIQYYNGEERAKGNILERFSAQQFPDLHSELNLSSLELGDSALYFCASSDRDRGTETQYFGPGTRLLVL.